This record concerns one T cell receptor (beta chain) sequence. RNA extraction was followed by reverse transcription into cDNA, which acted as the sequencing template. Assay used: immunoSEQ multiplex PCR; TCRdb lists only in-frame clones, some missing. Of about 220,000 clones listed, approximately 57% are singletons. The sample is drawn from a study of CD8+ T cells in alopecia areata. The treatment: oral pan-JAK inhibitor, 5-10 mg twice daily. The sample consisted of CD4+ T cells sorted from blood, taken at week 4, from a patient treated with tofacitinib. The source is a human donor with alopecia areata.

The DNA of the CDR3 is TGCAGCGCCATGAACAGGGGTTCCGGGGAGCTGTTTTTT. The encoded protein is CSAMNRGSGELFF. The rearrangement links TRBV29-1 to TRBJ2-2; 7 bases fit TRBD1. The ends lost 7 bases at V and 6 bases at J; junction bases unmatched: 8. This CDR3 has 13 amino acids. Germline CDR1 and CDR2: SQVTM and ANQGSEA.